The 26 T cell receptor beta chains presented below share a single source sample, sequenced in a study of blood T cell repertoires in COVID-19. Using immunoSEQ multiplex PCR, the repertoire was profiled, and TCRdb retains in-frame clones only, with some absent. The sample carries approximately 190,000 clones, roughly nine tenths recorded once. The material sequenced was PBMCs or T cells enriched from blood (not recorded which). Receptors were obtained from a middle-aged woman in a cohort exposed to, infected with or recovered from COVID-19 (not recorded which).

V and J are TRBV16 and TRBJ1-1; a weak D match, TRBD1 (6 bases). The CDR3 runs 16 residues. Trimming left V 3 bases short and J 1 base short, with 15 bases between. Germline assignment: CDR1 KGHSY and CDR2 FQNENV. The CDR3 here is CASSHPSLQGNTEAFF. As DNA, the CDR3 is TGTGCCAGCAGCCACCCCTCACTACAGGGGAACACTGAAGCTTTCTTT. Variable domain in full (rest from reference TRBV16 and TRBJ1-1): GEEVAQTPKHLVRGEGQKAKLYCAPIKGHSYVFWYQQVLKNEFKFLISFQNENVFDETGMPKERFSAKCLPNSPCSLEIQATKLEDSAVYFCASSHPSLQGNTEAFFGQGTRLTVV.

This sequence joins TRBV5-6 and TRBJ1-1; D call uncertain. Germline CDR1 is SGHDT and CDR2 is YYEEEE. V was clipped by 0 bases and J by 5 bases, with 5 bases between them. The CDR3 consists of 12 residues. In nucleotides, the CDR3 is TGTGCCAGCAGCTTGGTTAGTACTGAAGCTTTCTTT. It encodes CASSLVSTEAFF.

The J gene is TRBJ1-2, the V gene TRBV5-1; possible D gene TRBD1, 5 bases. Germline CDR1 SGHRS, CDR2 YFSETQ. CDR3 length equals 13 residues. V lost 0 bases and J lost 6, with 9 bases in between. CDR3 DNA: TGCGCCAGCAGCTTGGACGGGGGAAATGGCTACACCTTC. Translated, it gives CASSLDGGNGYTF.

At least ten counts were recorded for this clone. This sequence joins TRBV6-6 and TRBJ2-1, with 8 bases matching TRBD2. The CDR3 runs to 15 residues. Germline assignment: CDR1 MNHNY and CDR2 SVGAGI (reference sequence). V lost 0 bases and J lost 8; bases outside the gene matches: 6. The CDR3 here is CASSYSSGEGHEQFF. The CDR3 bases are TGTGCCAGCAGTTACTCTAGCGGGGAAGGGCATGAGCAGTTCTTC.

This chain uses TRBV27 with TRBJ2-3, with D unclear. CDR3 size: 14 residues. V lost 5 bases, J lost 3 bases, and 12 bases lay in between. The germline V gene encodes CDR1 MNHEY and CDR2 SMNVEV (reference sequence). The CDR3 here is CASSPRLVTDTQYF. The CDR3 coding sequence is TGTGCCAGCAGTCCCCGGCTAGTTACAGATACGCAGTATTTT.

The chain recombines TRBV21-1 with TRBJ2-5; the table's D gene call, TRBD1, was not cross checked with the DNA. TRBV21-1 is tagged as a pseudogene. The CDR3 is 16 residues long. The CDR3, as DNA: TGTGCCAGCAGCAAAGGATCAGGGCCGATCCAAGAGACCCAGTACTTC. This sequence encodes CASSKGSGPIQETQYF.

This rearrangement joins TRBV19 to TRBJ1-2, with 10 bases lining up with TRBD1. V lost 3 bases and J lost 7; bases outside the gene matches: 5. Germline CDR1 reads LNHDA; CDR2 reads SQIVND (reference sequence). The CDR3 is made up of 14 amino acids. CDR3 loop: CASSIRQGAGGYTF. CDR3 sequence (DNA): TGTGCCAGTAGTATCCGACAGGGGGCAGGTGGCTACACCTTC.

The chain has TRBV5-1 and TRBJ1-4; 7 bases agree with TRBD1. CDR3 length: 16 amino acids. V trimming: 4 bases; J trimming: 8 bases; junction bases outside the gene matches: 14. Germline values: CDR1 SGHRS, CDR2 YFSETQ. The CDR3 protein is CASSPTQQGTEEKLFF. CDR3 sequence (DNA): TGCGCCAGCAGCCCCACCCAACAGGGGACGGAGGAAAAACTGTTTTTT.

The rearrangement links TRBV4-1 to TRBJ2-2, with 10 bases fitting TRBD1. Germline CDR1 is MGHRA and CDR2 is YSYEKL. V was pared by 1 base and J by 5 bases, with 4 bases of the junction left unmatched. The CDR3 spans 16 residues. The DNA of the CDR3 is TGCGCCAGCAGCCAAGGGACAGGGGGGAGGACCGGGGAGCTGTTTTTT. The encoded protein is CASSQGTGGRTGELFF.

CDR3 sequence: CASSIGQRYEQYF. The CDR3 DNA sequence: TGTGCCAGCAGTATCGGACAGCGCTACGAGCAGTACTTC. This sequence joins TRBV27 and TRBJ2-7; a possible D gene is TRBD1 (6 bases). V lost 5 bases to trimming and J lost 3 bases, with 11 bases between them. The CDR3 is made up of 13 amino acids. Germline V lookup: CDR1 MNHEY, CDR2 SMNVEV (reference sequence).

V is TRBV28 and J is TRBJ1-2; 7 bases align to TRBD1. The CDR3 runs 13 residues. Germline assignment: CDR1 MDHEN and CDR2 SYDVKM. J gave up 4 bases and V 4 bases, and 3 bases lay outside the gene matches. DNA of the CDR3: TGTGCCAGCAGTTCCGGGACAGCCTATGGCTACACCTTC. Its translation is CASSSGTAYGYTF.

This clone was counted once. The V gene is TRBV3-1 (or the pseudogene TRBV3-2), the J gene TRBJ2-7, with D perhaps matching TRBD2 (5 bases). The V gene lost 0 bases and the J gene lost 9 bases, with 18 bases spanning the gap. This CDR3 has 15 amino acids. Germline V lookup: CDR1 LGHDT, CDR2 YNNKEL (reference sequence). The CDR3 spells CASSQDISARLGQYF. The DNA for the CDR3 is TGTGCCAGCAGCCAAGATATTAGCGCTCGTTTAGGGCAGTACTTC.

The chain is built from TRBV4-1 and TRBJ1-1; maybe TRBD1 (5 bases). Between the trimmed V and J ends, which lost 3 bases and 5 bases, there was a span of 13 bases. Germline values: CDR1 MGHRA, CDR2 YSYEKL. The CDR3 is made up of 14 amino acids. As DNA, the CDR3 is TGCGCCAGCAGCCACCAGGGAGGAGGAACTGAAGCTTTCTTT. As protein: CASSHQGGGTEAFF.

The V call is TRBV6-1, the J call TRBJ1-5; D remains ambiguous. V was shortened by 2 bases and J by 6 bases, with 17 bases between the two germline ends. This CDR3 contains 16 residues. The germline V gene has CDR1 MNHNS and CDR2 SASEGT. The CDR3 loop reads CASSELTAVVSQPQHF. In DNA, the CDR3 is TGTGCCAGCAGTGAATTGACGGCGGTGGTTAGTCAGCCCCAGCATTTT.

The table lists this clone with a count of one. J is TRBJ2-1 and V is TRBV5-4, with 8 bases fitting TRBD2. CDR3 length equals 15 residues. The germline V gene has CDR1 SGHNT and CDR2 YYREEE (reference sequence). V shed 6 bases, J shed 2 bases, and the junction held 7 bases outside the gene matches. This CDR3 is CASTKRGGTYNEQFF. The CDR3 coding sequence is TGTGCCAGCACCAAACGGGGGGGCACCTACAATGAGCAGTTCTTC. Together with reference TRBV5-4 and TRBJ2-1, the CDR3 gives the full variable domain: ETGVTQSPTHLIKTRGQQVTLRCSSQSGHNTVSWYQQALGQGPQFIFQYYREEENGRGNFPPRFSGLQFPNYSSELNVNALELDDSALYLCASTKRGGTYNEQFFGPGTRLTVL.

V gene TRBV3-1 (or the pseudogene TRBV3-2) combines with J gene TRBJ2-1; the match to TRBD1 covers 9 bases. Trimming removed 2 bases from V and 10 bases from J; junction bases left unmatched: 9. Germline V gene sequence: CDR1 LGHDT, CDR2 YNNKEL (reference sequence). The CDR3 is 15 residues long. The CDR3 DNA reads TGTGCCAGCAGCCAATCGGGACAGGGCGCCGACGAGCAGTTCTTC. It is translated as CASSQSGQGADEQFF.

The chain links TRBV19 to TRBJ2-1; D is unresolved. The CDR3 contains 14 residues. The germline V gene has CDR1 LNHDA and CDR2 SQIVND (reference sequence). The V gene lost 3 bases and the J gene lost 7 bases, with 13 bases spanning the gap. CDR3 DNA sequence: TGTGCCAGTAGTATGGTTTGGCTCAAAAATGAGCAGTTCTTC. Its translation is CASSMVWLKNEQFF.

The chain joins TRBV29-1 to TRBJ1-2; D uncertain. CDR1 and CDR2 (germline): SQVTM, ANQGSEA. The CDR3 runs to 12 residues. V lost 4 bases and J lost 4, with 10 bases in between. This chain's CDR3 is CSVALQSYGYTF. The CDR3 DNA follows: TGCAGCGTTGCGCTGCAGTCCTATGGCTACACCTTC.

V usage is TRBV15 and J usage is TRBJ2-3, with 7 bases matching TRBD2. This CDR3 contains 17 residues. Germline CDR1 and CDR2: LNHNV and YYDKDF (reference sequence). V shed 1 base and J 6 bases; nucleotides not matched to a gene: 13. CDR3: CATSRGLSRERVDTQYF. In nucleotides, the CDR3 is TGTGCCACCAGCAGAGGGCTTTCGCGGGAGAGGGTGGATACGCAGTATTTT.

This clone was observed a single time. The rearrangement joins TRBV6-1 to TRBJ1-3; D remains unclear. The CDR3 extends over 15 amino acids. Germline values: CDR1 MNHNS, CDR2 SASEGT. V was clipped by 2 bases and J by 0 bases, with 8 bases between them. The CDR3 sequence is CASSEFYNSGNTIYF. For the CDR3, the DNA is TGTGCCAGCAGTGAATTCTATAACTCTGGAAACACCATATATTTT.

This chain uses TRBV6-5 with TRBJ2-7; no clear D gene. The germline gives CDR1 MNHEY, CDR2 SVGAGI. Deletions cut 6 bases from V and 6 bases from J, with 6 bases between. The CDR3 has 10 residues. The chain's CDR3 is CASRAAEQYF. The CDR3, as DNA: TGTGCCAGCAGAGCCGCCGAGCAGTACTTC.

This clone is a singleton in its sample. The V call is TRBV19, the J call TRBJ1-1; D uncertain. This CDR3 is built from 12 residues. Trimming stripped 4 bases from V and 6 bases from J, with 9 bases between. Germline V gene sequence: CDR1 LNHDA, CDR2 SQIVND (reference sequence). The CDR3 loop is CASSTGESEAFF. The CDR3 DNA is TGTGCCAGTAGTACTGGAGAGTCTGAAGCTTTCTTT.

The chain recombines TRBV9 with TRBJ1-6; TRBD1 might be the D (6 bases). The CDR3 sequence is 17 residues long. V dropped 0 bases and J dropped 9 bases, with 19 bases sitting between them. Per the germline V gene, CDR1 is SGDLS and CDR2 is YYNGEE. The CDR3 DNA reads TGTGCCAGCAGCGTAGCCAAGTGGACAGAGAGGGGTTCACCCCTCCACTTT. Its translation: CASSVAKWTERGSPLHF.

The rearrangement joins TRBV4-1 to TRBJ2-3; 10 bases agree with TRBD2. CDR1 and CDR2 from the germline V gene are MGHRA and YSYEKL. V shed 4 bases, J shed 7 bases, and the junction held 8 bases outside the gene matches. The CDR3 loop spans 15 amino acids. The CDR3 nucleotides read TGCGCCAGCAGCCCCAGCGGGGGGGCCTCAAATACGCAGTATTTT. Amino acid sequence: CASSPSGGASNTQYF.

For the CDR3, the DNA is TGTGCCAGCAGCCAAGTTGCAGGGAACTATGGCTACACCTTC. This encodes CASSQVAGNYGYTF. The V gene is TRBV3-1 (or the pseudogene TRBV3-2), the J gene TRBJ1-2; D is perhaps TRBD1 (5 bases). The CDR3 sequence is 14 residues long. Deletions cut 1 base from V and 2 bases from J, with 8 bases between. Germline lookup yields CDR1 LGHDT and CDR2 YNNKEL (reference sequence).

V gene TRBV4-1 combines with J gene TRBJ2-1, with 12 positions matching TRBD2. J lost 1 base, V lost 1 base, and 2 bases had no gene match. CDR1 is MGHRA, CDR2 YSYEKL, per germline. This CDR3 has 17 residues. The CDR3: CASSQGGTSGSYNEQFF. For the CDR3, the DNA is TGCGCCAGCAGCCAAGGGGGGACTAGCGGGTCCTACAATGAGCAGTTCTTC.